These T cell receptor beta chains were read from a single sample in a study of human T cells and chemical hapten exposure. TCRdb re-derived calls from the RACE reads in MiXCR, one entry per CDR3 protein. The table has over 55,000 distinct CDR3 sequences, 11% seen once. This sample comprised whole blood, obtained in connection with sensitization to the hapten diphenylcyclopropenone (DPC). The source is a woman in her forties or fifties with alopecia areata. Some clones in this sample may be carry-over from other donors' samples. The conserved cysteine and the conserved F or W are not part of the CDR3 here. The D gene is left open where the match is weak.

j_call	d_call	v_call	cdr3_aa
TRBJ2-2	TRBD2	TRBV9	ASRRTSGSVGTGELF
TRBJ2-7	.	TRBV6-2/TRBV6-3	ASAGGDSYEQY
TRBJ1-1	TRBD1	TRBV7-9	ASSLALLTTGPGDTEAF
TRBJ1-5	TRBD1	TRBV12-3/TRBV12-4	ASSLAWGQGKGIQPQH
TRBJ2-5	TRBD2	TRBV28	ACNPRREQQETQY
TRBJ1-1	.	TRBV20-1	SAPGSGVDYTEAF
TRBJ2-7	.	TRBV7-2	AGSLPDFPGLIEQY
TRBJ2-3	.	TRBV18	ASSPELTDTQY
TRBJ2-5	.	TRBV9	ASSKGGVYQETQY
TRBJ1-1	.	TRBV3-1	ASSSRGRAEAF
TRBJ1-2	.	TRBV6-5	AAGTLLDGYT
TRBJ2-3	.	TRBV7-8	ASSPLAGSTSTDTQY
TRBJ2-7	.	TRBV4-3	ASSQERASVGGEQY
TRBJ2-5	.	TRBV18	ASSSTGGEETQY
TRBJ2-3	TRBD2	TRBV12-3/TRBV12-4	ASRQVRGTSGGIARTQY
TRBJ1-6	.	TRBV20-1	SARSHIGDNSPLH
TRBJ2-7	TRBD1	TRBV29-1	SVSQGFPYEQY
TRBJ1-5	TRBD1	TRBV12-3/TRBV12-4	ASSLTGGRQPQH
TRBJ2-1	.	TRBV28	ASSPGQLDNEQF
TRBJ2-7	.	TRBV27	ASSLLQTLSSEQY
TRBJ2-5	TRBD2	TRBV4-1	ASAGGSGETQY
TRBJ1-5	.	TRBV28	ASHRSNQPQH
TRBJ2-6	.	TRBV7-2	ASSLSWSSGANVLT
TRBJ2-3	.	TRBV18	ASSPPTTASDTQY
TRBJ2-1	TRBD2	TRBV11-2	ATCGSAGLAEYNEQF
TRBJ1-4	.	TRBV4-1	ASSRGPGGLNEKLF
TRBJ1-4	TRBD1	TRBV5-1	ASGLTGTGAEKLF
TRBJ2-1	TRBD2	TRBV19	ASSMKVRTGGEQF